This entry lists 4 T cell receptor beta chains sequenced from one sample in a study of blood T cell repertoires in COVID-19. Measured with immunoSEQ multiplex PCR; TCRdb has only the in-frame clones, and not every one. The data show roughly 100,000 clones, roughly 87% seen once. The sequenced material came from peripheral blood. The source is a woman in her 50s with COVID-19, enrolled during active disease.

DNA for the CDR3: TGTGCCAGCCGCCGACAGGGACCCTACGAGCAGTACTTC. Protein sequence: CASRRQGPYEQYF. The chain recombines TRBV27 with TRBJ2-7, with 7 bases that match TRBD1. The CDR3 contains 13 residues. Germline-derived CDR1 and CDR2 are MNHEY and SMNVEV (reference sequence). Trimming removed 8 bases from V and 2 bases from J; junction bases left unmatched: 6.

This clone came up once. The V gene is TRBV7-2, the J gene TRBJ2-7, with a possible D match to TRBD2 (6 bases). Trimming shortened V by 1 base and J by 2 bases, and 15 bases separated the two germline ends. The CDR3 runs 16 residues. CDR1 is SGHTA, CDR2 FQGNSA, per germline. CDR3 amino acids: CASSLGAAGPTYEQYF. The DNA for the CDR3 is TGTGCCAGCAGCTTAGGAGCGGCGGGGCCCACCTACGAGCAGTACTTC.

This sequence joins TRBV6-1 and TRBJ1-5, with 7 bases matching TRBD1. The CDR3 length is 13 residues. V was clipped by 5 bases and J by 4 bases; unmatched bases: 2. Germline CDR1 MNHNS, CDR2 SASEGT. This CDR3 reads CASSTGENQPQHF. In DNA, the CDR3 is TGTGCCAGCAGTACAGGGGAGAATCAGCCCCAGCATTTT.

The chain joins TRBV6-5 to TRBJ1-2, with unresolved D. This CDR3 contains 12 residues. Trimming removed 6 bases from V and 5 bases from J, with 10 bases in between. The germline gives CDR1 MNHEY, CDR2 SVGAGI. CDR3 residues: CASSLDGYGYTF. CDR3 nucleotides: TGTGCCAGCAGCCTTGACGGGTATGGCTACACCTTC.